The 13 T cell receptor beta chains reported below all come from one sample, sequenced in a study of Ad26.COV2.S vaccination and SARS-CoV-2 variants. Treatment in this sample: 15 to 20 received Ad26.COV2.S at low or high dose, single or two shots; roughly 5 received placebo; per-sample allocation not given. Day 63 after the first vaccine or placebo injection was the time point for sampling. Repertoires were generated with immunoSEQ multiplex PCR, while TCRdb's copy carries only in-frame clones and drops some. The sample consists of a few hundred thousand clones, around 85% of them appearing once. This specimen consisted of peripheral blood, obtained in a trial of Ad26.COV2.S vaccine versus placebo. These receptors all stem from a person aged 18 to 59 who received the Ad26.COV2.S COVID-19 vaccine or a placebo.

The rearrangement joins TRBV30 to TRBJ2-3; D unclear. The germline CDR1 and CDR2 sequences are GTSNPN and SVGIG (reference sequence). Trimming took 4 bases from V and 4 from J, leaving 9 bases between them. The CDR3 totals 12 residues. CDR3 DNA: TGTGCCTGGACCCGTGGGGCAGATACGCAGTATTTT. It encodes CAWTRGADTQYF.

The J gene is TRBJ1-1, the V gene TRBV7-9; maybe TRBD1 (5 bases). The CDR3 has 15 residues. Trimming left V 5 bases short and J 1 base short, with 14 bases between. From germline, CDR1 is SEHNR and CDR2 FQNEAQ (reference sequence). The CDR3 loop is CASSPPGRKNTEAFF. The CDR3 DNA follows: TGTGCCAGCAGCCCCCCGGGACGGAAGAACACTGAAGCTTTCTTT.

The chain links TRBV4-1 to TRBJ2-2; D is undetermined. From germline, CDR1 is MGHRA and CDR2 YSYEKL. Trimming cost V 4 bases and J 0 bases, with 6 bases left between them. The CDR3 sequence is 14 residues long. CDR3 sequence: CASSPHSNTGELFF. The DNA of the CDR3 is TGCGCCAGCAGCCCCCACTCGAACACCGGGGAGCTGTTTTTT.

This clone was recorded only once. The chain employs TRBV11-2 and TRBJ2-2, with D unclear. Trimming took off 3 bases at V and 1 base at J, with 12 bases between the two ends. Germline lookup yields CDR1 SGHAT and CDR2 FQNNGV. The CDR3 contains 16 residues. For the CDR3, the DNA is TGTGCCAGCAGCTTTAATTACGCCCGGAACACCGGGGAGCTGTTTTTT. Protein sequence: CASSFNYARNTGELFF.

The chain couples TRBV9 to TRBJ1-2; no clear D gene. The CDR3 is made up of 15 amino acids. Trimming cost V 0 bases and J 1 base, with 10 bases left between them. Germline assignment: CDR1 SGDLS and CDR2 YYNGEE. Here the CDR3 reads CASSVGEGFNYGYTF. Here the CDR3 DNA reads TGTGCCAGCAGCGTAGGGGAGGGATTTAACTATGGCTACACCTTC.

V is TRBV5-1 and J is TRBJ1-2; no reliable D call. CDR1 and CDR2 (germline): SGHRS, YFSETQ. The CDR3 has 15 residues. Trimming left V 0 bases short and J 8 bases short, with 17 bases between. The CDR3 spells CASSLDYQLLSGYTF. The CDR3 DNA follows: TGCGCCAGCAGCTTGGATTATCAGCTGCTTAGCGGCTACACCTTC.

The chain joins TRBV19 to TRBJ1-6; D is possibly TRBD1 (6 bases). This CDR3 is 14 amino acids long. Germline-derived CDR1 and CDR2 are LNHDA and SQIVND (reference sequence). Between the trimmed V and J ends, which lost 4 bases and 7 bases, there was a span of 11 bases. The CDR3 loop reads CASSKGHLNSPLHF. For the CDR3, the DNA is TGTGCCAGTAGTAAGGGACACCTGAATTCACCCCTCCACTTT. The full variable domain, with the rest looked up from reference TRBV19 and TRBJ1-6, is DGGITQSPKYLFRKEGQNVTLSCEQNLNHDAMYWYRQDPGQGLRLIYYSQIVNDFQKGDIAEGYSVSREKKESFPLTVTSAQKNPTAFYLCASSKGHLNSPLHFGNGTRLTVT.

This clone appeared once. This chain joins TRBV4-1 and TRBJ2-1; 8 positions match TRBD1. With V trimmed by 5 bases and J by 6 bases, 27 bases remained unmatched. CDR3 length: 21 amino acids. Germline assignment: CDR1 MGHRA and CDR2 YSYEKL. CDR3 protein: CASSGGQGGSLWVAGGNEQFF. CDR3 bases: TGCGCCAGCAGCGGAGGACAGGGAGGCTCCCTTTGGGTAGCCGGTGGCAATGAGCAGTTCTTC.

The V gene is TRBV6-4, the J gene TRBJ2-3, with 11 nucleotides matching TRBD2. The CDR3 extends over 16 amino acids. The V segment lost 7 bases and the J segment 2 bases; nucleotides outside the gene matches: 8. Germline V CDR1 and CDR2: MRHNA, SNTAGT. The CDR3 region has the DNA TGTGCCAGCATCCTAACGACTAGCGGGGCCACAGATACGCAGTATTTT. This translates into CASILTTSGATDTQYF.

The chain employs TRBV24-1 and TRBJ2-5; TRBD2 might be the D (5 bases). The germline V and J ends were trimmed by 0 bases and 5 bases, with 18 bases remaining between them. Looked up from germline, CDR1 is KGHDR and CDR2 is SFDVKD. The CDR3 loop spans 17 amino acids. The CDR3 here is CATSDLLNREVEETQYF. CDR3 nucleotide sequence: TGTGCCACCAGTGATTTGCTGAACCGGGAAGTCGAGGAGACCCAGTACTTC.

CDR3 residues: CASSSGHLYNSPLHF. DNA of the CDR3: TGTGCCAGCAGCTCCGGACACCTCTATAATTCACCCCTCCACTTT. The chain links TRBV7-9 to TRBJ1-6; tentative D call: TRBD1 (5 bases). Germline assignment: CDR1 SEHNR and CDR2 FQNEAQ (reference sequence). The CDR3 runs to 15 residues. The ends were cut back, 4 bases at V and 3 bases at J, with 10 bases in the middle.

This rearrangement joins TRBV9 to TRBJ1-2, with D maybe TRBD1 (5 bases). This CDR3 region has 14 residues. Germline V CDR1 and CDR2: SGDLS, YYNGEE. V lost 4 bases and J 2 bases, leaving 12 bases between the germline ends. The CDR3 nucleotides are TGTGCCAGCAGCCCTGGAGGGGAGAACTATGGCTACACCTTC. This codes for CASSPGGENYGYTF.

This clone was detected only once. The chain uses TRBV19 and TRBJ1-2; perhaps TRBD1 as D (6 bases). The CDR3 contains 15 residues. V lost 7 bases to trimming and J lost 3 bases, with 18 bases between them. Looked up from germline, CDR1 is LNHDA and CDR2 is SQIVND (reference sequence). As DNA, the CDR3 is TGTGCCAGTAACACAGGGAAAAAGGTTCACTATGGCTACACCTTC. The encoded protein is CASNTGKKVHYGYTF.